Below, 10 T cell receptor beta chains from the same sample are listed, as sequenced in a study of T cell responses to AZD1222 COVID-19 vaccine. The protocol was immunoSEQ multiplex PCR, while the TCRdb copy is restricted to in-frame clones and leaves out a portion. The data show 140,000 or so clones, 89% seen once. Sequences were derived from peripheral blood, sampled 28 days after the second AZD1222 dose. These TCRs come from an adult who received the AZD1222 COVID-19 vaccine.

This sequence joins TRBV12-3 or TRBV12-4 and TRBJ1-5, with D hard to call. The CDR3 loop spans 12 amino acids. The V end was cut by 3 bases, the J end by 7 bases, with 7 bases between. The CDR3: CASSLLGQPQHF. For the CDR3, the DNA is TGTGCCAGCAGTTTGTTGGGGCAGCCCCAGCATTTT.

The CDR3 DNA sequence: TGTGCCAGCAGTTACGGGGCCTCTGGAAACACCATATATTTT. Its protein is CASSYGASGNTIYF. V and J are TRBV6-5 and TRBJ1-3, with D perhaps TRBD1 (5 bases). Per the germline V gene, CDR1 is MNHEY and CDR2 is SVGAGI. CDR3 length: 14 residues. Trimming removed 2 bases from V and 0 bases from J, with 5 bases in between.

V and J are TRBV10-3 and TRBJ2-5, with 8 bases aligning to TRBD1. The V gene's germline CDR1 is ENHRY and CDR2 SYGVKD. V trimming: 2 bases; J trimming: 3 bases; junction bases outside the gene matches: 14. The CDR3 loop spans 18 amino acids. The CDR3, as DNA: TGTGCCATCAGTGAGCTCCTGGACAGGGCTCAATTCAAAGAGACCCAGTACTTC. Amino acid sequence: CAISELLDRAQFKETQYF.

The V call is TRBV6-2 or TRBV6-3, the J call TRBJ2-7; the D gene is possibly TRBD1 (6 bases). In germline, CDR1 is MNHEY, CDR2 SVGEGT. This CDR3 comprises 15 residues. V was trimmed by 5 bases and J by 0 bases, leaving 14 bases between them. The CDR3 sequence: CASSTSGTYSYEQYF. For the CDR3, the DNA is TGTGCCAGCAGTACTTCCGGGACATACTCCTACGAGCAGTACTTC.

The chain combines TRBV19 with TRBJ1-2, with D unresolved. The germline V gene has CDR1 LNHDA and CDR2 SQIVND (reference sequence). The germline V and J ends were trimmed by 0 bases and 4 bases, with 15 bases remaining between them. The CDR3 is 16 amino acids. This CDR3 reads CASSIDERERGYGYTF. The CDR3 nucleotides are TGTGCCAGTAGTATAGATGAGCGGGAACGAGGCTATGGCTACACCTTC.

This clone was detected once. This sequence joins TRBV7-9 and TRBJ1-1; possibly TRBD1 for D (5 bases). Per the germline V gene, CDR1 is SEHNR and CDR2 is FQNEAQ (reference sequence). This CDR3 region has 12 residues. V lost 3 bases and J 6 bases, leaving 8 bases between the germline ends. The CDR3 protein is CASSFQGAEAFF. DNA of the CDR3: TGTGCCAGCAGCTTCCAGGGAGCTGAAGCTTTCTTT.

The rearrangement uses TRBV7-9 and TRBJ2-7, with TRBD1 matching 10 bases. Germline assignment: CDR1 SEHNR and CDR2 FQNEAQ (reference sequence). This CDR3 has 13 amino acids. V was pared by 8 bases and J by 2 bases, with 3 bases of the junction left unmatched. The CDR3 loop reads CASGGQGPYEQYF. In DNA form, the CDR3 reads TGTGCCAGCGGGGGACAGGGGCCCTACGAGCAGTACTTC. Full variable domain (rest looked up from reference TRBV7-9 and TRBJ2-7): DTGVSQNPRHKITKRGQNVTFRCDPISEHNRLYWYRQTLGQGPEFLTYFQNEAQLEKSRLLSDRFSAERPKGSFSTLEIQRTEQGDSAMYLCASGGQGPYEQYFGPGTRLTVT.

The chain has TRBV2 and TRBJ1-4; weak D call: TRBD1 (6 bases). The CDR3 is 12 amino acids. Germline V gene sequence: CDR1 SNHLY, CDR2 FYNNEI. Trimming stripped 4 bases from V and 7 bases from J, with 7 bases between. The CDR3 loop reads CASSARGEKLFF. DNA of the CDR3: TGTGCCAGCAGTGCCAGGGGTGAAAAACTGTTTTTT.

The chain joins TRBV7-6 to TRBJ1-1, with D possibly matching TRBD1 (5 bases). V lost 2 bases, J lost 6 bases, and 10 bases lay in between. Looked up from germline, CDR1 is SGHVS and CDR2 is FNYEAQ. The CDR3 sequence is 13 residues long. The CDR3 reads CASSLHQGAEAFF. DNA of the CDR3: TGTGCCAGCAGCTTACATCAGGGAGCTGAAGCTTTCTTT. The whole variable domain, remainder taken from reference TRBV7-6 and TRBJ1-1, is GAGVSQSPRYKVTKRGQDVALRCDPISGHVSLYWYRQALGQGPEFLTYFNYEAQQDKSGLPNDRFSAERPEGSISTLTIQRTEQRDSAMYRCASSLHQGAEAFFGQGTRLTVV.

CDR3 bases: TGTGCCAGCAGCTCCAGCGGGGCTGGTTTACCCCTCCACTTT. Translation: CASSSSGAGLPLHF. The V call is TRBV7-2, the J call TRBJ1-6; D might be TRBD1 (5 bases). CDR3 length equals 14 residues. V was pared by 4 bases and J by 12 bases, with 16 bases between. In germline, CDR1 is SGHTA, CDR2 FQGNSA.